The 23 T cell receptor beta chains presented below share a single source sample, sequenced in a study of shared clonotypes between healthy human individuals. Profiled with immunoSEQ multiplex PCR; TCRdb holds only in-frame clones, not every one. This sample has more than 2 million clones, with roughly 95% found just once. As defined, naive CD8 cells were CD45RO-negative and positively selected for CCR7, with terminally differentiated effector memory CD45RA+ cells excluded. What was sequenced was naive CD8+ T cells from PBMCs. The receptors were gathered from a man in his late teens or twenties in good health. Some clones in this sample may be carry-over from other donors' samples.

V is TRBV4-1 and J is TRBJ2-7; the D is unclear. Trimming removed 0 bases at V and 0 bases at J, with 9 bases between. The CDR3 sequence is 15 residues long. The germline V gene has CDR1 MGHRA and CDR2 YSYEKL. CDR3: CASSQDPRYSYEQYF. CDR3 sequence (DNA): TGCGCCAGCAGCCAAGATCCCCGCTACTCCTACGAGCAGTACTTC.

The chain links TRBV29-1 to TRBJ2-1, with TRBD2 matching 9 bases. The J segment lost 3 bases and the V segment lost 5 bases, leaving 11 bases of the junction unmatched. Germline V lookup: CDR1 SQVTM, CDR2 ANQGSEA. The CDR3 has 16 residues. The CDR3 region has the DNA TGCAGCGTTAGAAAGGAAGAACTAGCGGGCTACAATGAGCAGTTCTTC. Translating it yields CSVRKEELAGYNEQFF.

This chain uses TRBV6-5 with TRBJ1-1; no clear D. The CDR3 contains 13 residues. V lost 7 bases, J lost 1 base, and 10 bases lay in between. Germline V CDR1 and CDR2: MNHEY, SVGAGI. CDR3 sequence: CASKAVQNTEAFF. CDR3 coding DNA: TGTGCCAGCAAAGCAGTCCAGAACACTGAAGCTTTCTTT.

V is TRBV30 and J is TRBJ2-2; tentatively, D is TRBD1 or TRBD2 (6 bases each). CDR1 and CDR2 (germline): GTSNPN, SVGIG (reference sequence). The CDR3 runs to 12 residues. The CDR3 is CVLQGLTGELFF. In DNA form, the CDR3 reads TGTGTCCTACAGGGACTCACCGGGGAGCTGTTTTTT.

V gene TRBV19 combines with J gene TRBJ2-3; D is perhaps TRBD1 (5 bases). Germline V gives CDR1 LNHDA, CDR2 SQIVND (reference sequence). The CDR3 covers 18 residues. Trimming removed 7 bases at V and 1 base at J, with 24 bases between. CDR3 protein: CASNTDKPGFRGTDTQYF. The CDR3 DNA reads TGTGCCAGTAACACGGACAAACCCGGCTTTAGGGGCACAGATACGCAGTATTTT.

The rearrangement joins TRBV7-9 to TRBJ1-2; possible D gene TRBD1, 5 bases. V was pared by 3 bases and J by 8 bases, with 16 bases between. CDR1 and CDR2 from the germline V gene are SEHNR and FQNEAQ (reference sequence). The CDR3 is 14 residues long. In DNA, the CDR3 is TGTGCCAGCAGCTTGGGGACCGACTTTAGCGGCTACACCTTC. Amino acids: CASSLGTDFSGYTF.

This sequence joins TRBV11-3 and TRBJ2-2, with 8 bases matching TRBD1. Germline CDR1 SGHNT, CDR2 YENEEA. CDR3 size: 16 residues. V gave up 4 bases and J gave up 2 bases; unmatched junction bases: 6. Here the CDR3 reads CASSSTGAINTGELFF. The CDR3 DNA sequence: TGTGCCAGCAGCTCGACAGGGGCAATAAACACCGGGGAGCTGTTTTTT. Full variable domain (remainder filled in from reference TRBV11-3 and TRBJ2-2): EAGVVQSPRYKIIEKKQPVAFWCNPISGHNTLYWYLQNLGQGPELLIRYENEEAVDDSQLPKDRFSAERLKGVDSTLKIQPAELGDSAVYLCASSSTGAINTGELFFGEGSRLTVL.

Regarding this clone: The identical CDR3 is also encoded by other nucleotide sequences in the sample. V is TRBV7-9 and J is TRBJ2-7; D is ambiguous. The CDR3 runs 13 residues. Germline-derived CDR1 and CDR2 are SEHNR and FQNEAQ (reference sequence). V lost 3 bases, J lost 1 base, and 7 bases lay in between. The CDR3 region has the DNA TGTGCCAGCAGCTTGGCGGCTTCCTACGAGCAGTACTTC. Translated: CASSLAASYEQYF. Together with reference TRBV7-9 and TRBJ2-7, the CDR3 gives the full variable domain: DTGVSQNPRHKITKRGQNVTFRCDPISEHNRLYWYRQTLGQGPEFLTYFQNEAQLEKSRLLSDRFSAERPKGSFSTLEIQRTEQGDSAMYLCASSLAASYEQYFGPGTRLTVT.

V and J are TRBV7-9 and TRBJ2-1, with TRBD2 matching over 8 bases. V dropped 5 bases and J dropped 0; count of bases not matched to a gene: 6. CDR1 and CDR2 (germline): SEHNR, FQNEAQ (reference sequence). This CDR3 has 16 amino acids. The CDR3 nucleotides are TGTGCCAGCAGCGTCATAGCGGGAAGCTCCTACAATGAGCAGTTCTTC. This translates into CASSVIAGSSYNEQFF.

J is TRBJ1-3 and V is TRBV7-9, with a weak D call TRBD1 (5 bases). The V and J ends lost 5 bases and 2 bases respectively, with 13 bases between them. This CDR3 region has 15 residues. The germline gives CDR1 SEHNR, CDR2 FQNEAQ (reference sequence). The CDR3 nucleotides read TGTGCCAGCAGCGGGGGAGCGCTTCCTGGAAACACCATATATTTT. The encoded protein is CASSGGALPGNTIYF.

This sequence joins TRBV2 and TRBJ2-7; 9 nucleotides align to TRBD1. With 8 bases clipped from V and 10 bases from J, the junction kept 15 bases outside the gene matches. The V gene's germline CDR1 is SNHLY and CDR2 FYNNEI. This CDR3 is built from 14 residues. The CDR3 region is CASSGQGLRNGQYF. The CDR3 DNA follows: TGTGCCAGCTCCGGACAGGGGCTTCGGAACGGACAGTACTTC.

The rearrangement uses TRBV28 and TRBJ2-7, with 9 bases identical to TRBD1. Germline CDR1 is MDHEN and CDR2 is SYDVKM. The ends lost 6 bases at V and 4 bases at J; junction bases unmatched: 7. The length of the CDR3 is 14 residues. The CDR3 here is CASSQGTGQYEQYF. The CDR3 nucleotides are TGTGCCAGCAGCCAAGGGACAGGGCAATACGAGCAGTACTTC.

V is TRBV25-1 and J is TRBJ2-6; D remains ambiguous. V lost 6 bases and J lost 4, with 19 bases in between. The length of the CDR3 is 17 residues. Germline CDR1 MGHDK, CDR2 SYGVNS. CDR3 coding DNA: TGTGCCAGCAGGTCCCCCGGGCCCTACCCGGGGGCCAACGTCCTGACTTTC. Translation gives CASRSPGPYPGANVLTF.

The chain employs TRBV28 and TRBJ1-1, with 10 bases lining up with TRBD1. V was clipped by 6 bases and J by 5 bases; unmatched bases: 9. The CDR3 is 15 amino acids. Looked up from germline, CDR1 is MDHEN and CDR2 is SYDVKM. The CDR3 DNA sequence: TGTGCCAGCAGACGACAGGGGGCGAGGTGGACTGAAGCTTTCTTT. Translated, it gives CASRRQGARWTEAFF.

V is TRBV9 and J is TRBJ2-7, with TRBD2 matching 7 bases. V was pared by 0 bases and J by 0 bases, with 6 bases of the junction left unmatched. CDR1 and CDR2 from the germline V gene are SGDLS and YYNGEE. The CDR3 covers 16 residues. CDR3 DNA: TGTGCCAGCAGCGTAGGCAGCGGGGTCACCTCCTACGAGCAGTACTTC. It specifies CASSVGSGVTSYEQYF.

V is TRBV30 and J is TRBJ2-3, with TRBD1 identical over 7 bases. The germline gives CDR1 GTSNPN, CDR2 SVGIG (reference sequence). This CDR3 comprises 16 residues. J lost 2 bases, V lost 0 bases, and 8 bases had no gene match. The CDR3 reads CAWSVGQGVLTDTQYF. The CDR3 region has the DNA TGTGCCTGGAGTGTTGGGCAGGGGGTCCTCACAGATACGCAGTATTTT.

The chain employs TRBV13 and TRBJ2-6, with 7 bases matching TRBD1. This CDR3 has 19 residues. After removal of 5 bases from V and 2 bases from J, the junction contained 15 bases not matched to a gene. CDR1 and CDR2 (germline): PRHDT, FYEKMQ (reference sequence). The CDR3 region has the DNA TGTGCCAGCAGCCCACGACAGGGAAAGGTGGTGACTGGGGCCAACGTCCTGACTTTC. Amino acid sequence: CASSPRQGKVVTGANVLTF.

This clone has a single count. This chain uses TRBV16 with TRBJ1-1; unclear D gene. From germline, CDR1 is KGHSY and CDR2 FQNENV. V lost 0 bases and J 7 bases, leaving 9 bases between the germline ends. The CDR3 covers 13 residues. Here the CDR3 reads CASSQSLAFEAFF. DNA of the CDR3: TGTGCCAGCAGCCAATCGTTGGCGTTTGAAGCTTTCTTT.

The chain couples TRBV7-8 to TRBJ2-5, with TRBD1 matching over 7 bases. In germline, CDR1 is SGHVS, CDR2 FQNEAQ. J was trimmed by 5 bases and V by 3 bases; bases with no gene match: 9. The CDR3 covers 15 residues. CDR3 protein: CASSLENRGRETQYF. Here the CDR3 DNA reads TGTGCCAGCAGCTTGGAAAACAGGGGTAGGGAGACCCAGTACTTC.

V and J are TRBV10-3 and TRBJ2-7; 7 nucleotides align to TRBD2. CDR1 and CDR2 from the germline V gene are ENHRY and SYGVKD. The junction had 7 bases not matched to a gene; V was cut back by 3 bases and J by 2 bases. The CDR3 has 15 amino acids. CDR3 DNA: TGTGCCATCAGTGATGGTAGCGGGCAACCCTACGAGCAGTACTTC. Amino acid sequence: CAISDGSGQPYEQYF.

V usage is TRBV7-2 and J usage is TRBJ2-7; D might be TRBD2 (5 bases). In germline, CDR1 is SGHTA, CDR2 FQGNSA. The CDR3 is made up of 14 amino acids. V was clipped by 5 bases and J by 0 bases, with 11 bases between them. CDR3 in amino acids: CASSRIGVSYEQYF. CDR3 nucleotide sequence: TGTGCCAGCAGCCGCATCGGGGTCTCCTACGAGCAGTACTTC.

V is TRBV9 and J is TRBJ1-2; D perhaps matches TRBD1 (5 bases). V lost 4 bases, J lost 4 bases, and 23 bases lay in between. Per the germline V gene, CDR1 is SGDLS and CDR2 is YYNGEE. CDR3 length: 17 residues. The chain's CDR3 is CASSPRAVRSHAYGYTF. The CDR3 bases are TGTGCCAGCAGCCCCAGGGCGGTCCGATCTCATGCCTATGGCTACACCTTC.

Comment on this clone: The same CDR3 can be traced to other DNA sequences in this sample. V gene TRBV27 combines with J gene TRBJ2-7; no clear D. V lost 4 bases, J lost 0 bases, and 7 bases lay in between. CDR3 length equals 13 residues. Germline V gene lookup returns CDR1 MNHEY and CDR2 SMNVEV (reference sequence). The CDR3 sequence is CASSSLSSYEQYF. DNA of the CDR3: TGTGCCAGCAGTTCCCTAAGCTCCTACGAGCAGTACTTC.